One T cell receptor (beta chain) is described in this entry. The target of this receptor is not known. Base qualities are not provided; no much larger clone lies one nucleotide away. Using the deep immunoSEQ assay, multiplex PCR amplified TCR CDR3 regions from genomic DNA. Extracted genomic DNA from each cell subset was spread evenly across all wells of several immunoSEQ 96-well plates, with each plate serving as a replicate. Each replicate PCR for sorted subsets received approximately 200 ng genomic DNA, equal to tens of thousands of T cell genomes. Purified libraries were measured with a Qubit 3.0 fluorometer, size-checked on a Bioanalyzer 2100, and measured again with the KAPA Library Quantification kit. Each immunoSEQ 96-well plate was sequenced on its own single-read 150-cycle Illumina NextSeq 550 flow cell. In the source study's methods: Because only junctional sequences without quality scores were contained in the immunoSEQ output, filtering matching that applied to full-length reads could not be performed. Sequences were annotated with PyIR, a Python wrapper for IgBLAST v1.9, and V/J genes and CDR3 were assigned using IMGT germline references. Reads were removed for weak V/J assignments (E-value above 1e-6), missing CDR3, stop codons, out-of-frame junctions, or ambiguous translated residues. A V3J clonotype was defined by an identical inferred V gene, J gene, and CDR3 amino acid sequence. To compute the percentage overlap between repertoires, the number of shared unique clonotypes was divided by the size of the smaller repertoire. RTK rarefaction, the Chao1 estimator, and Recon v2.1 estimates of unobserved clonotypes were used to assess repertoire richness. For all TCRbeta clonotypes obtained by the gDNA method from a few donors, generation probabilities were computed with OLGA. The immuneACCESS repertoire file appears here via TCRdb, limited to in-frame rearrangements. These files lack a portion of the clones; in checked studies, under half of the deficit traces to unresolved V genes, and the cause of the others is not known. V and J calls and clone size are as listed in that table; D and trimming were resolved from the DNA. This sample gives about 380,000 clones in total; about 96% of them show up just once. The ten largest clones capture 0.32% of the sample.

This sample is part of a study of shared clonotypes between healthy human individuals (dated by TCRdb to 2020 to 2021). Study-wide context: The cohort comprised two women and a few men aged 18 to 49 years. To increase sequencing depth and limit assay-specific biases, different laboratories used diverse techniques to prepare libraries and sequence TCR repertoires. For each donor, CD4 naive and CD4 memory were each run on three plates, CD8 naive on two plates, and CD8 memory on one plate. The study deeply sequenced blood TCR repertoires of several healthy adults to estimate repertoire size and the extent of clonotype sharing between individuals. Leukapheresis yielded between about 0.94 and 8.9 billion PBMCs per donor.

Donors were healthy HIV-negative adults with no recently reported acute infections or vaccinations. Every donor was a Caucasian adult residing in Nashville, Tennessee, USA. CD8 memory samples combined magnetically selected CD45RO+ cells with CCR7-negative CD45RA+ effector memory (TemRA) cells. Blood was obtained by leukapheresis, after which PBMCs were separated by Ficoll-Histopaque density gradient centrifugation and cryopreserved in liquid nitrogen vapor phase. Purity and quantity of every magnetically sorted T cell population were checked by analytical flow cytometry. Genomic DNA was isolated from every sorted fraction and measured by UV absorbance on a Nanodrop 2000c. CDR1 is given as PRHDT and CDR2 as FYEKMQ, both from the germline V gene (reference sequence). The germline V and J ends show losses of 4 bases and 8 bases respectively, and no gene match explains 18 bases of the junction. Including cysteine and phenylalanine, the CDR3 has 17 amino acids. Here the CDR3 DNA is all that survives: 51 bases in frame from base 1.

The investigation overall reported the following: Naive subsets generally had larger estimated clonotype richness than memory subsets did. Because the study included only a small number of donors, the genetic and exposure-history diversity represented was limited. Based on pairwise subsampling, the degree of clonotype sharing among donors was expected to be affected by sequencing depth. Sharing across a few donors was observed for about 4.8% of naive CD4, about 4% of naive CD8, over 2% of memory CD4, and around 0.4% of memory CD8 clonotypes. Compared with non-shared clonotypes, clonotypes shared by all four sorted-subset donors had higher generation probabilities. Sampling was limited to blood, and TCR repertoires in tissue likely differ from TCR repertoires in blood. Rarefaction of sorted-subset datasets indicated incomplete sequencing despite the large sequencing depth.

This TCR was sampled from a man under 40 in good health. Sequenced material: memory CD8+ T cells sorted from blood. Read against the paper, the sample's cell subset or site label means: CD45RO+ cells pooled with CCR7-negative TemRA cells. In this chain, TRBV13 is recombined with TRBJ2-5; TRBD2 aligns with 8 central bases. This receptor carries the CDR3 CASSSKTLAGITRTQYF. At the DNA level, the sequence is TGTGCCAGCAGCTCCAAAACTTTAGCGGGAATTACAAGAACCCAGTACTTC.